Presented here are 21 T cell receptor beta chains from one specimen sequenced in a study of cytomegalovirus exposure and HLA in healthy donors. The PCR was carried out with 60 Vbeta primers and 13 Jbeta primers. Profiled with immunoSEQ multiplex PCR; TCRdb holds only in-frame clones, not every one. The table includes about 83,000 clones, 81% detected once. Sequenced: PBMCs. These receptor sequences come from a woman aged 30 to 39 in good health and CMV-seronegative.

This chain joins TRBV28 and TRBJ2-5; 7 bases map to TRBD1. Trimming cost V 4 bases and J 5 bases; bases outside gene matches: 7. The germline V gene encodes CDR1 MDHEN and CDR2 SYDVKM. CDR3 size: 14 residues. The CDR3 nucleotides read TGTGCCAGCAGTTCAGACAGGGTTCTGGAGACCCAGTACTTC. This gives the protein CASSSDRVLETQYF.

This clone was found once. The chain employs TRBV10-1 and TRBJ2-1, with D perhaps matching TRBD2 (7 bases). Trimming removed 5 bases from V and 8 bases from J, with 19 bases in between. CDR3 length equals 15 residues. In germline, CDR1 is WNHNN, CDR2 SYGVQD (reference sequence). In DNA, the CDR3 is TGCGCCAGCAGTCCCCAGGGGCTAGCGGTCGATGAGCAGTTCTTC. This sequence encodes CASSPQGLAVDEQFF.

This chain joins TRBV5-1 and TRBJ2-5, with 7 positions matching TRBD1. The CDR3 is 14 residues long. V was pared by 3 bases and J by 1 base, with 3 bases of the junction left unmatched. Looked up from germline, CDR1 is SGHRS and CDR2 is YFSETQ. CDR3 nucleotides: TGCGCCAGCAGCTCGGGACAGCCCCAAGAGACCCAGTACTTC. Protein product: CASSSGQPQETQYF.

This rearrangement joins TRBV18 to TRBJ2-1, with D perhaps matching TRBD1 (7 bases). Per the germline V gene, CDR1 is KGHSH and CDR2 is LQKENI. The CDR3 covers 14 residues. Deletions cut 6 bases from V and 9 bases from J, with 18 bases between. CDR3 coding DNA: TGTGCCAGCTCTGAAAACAGGGGAGCGGGTGAGCAGTTCTTC. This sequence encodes CASSENRGAGEQFF. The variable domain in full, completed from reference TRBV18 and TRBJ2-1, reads NAGVMQNPRHLVRRRGQEARLRCSPMKGHSHVYWYRQLPEEGLKFMVYLQKENIIDESGMPKERFSAEFPKEGPSILRIQQVVRGDSAAYFCASSENRGAGEQFFGPGTRLTVL.

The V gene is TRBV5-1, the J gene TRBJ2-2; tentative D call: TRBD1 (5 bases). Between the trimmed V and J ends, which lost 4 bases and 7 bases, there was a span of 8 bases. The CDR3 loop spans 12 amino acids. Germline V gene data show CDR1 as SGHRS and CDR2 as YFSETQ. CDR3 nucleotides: TGCGCCAGCAGCCTAGACAGCGGGGAGCTGTTTTTT. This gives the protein CASSLDSGELFF.

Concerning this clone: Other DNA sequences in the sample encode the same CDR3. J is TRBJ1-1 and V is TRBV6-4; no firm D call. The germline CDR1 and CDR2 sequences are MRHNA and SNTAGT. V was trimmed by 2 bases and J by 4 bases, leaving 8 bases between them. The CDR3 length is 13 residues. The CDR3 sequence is CASSDRGGTEAFF. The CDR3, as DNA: TGTGCCAGCAGTGACCGGGGAGGCACTGAAGCTTTCTTT.

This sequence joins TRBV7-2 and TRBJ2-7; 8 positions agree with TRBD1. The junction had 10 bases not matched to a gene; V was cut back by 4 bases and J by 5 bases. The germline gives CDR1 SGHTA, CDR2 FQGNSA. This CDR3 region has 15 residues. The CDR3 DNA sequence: TGTGCCAGCAGCTGGCCTGGACAGGGAACCCACGAGCAGTACTTC. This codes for CASSWPGQGTHEQYF.

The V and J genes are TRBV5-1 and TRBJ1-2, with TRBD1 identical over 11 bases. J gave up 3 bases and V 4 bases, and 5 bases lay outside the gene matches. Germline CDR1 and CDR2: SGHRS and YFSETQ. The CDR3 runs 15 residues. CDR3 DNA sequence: TGCGCCAGCAGCGGACGGGACAGGGGGTACTATGGCTACACCTTC. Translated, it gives CASSGRDRGYYGYTF.

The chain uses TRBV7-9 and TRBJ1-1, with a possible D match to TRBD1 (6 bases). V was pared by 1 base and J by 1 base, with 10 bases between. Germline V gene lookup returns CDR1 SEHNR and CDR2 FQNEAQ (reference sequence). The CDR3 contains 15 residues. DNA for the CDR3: TGTGCCAGCAGCTTAGGCCCGACAGGGAACACTGAAGCTTTCTTT. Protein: CASSLGPTGNTEAFF.

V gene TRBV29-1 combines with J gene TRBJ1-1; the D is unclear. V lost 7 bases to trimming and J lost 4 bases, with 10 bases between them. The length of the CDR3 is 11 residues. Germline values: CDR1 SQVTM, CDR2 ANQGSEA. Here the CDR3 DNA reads TGCAGCGCGTCCACTGGCACTGAAGCTTTCTTT. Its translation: CSASTGTEAFF.

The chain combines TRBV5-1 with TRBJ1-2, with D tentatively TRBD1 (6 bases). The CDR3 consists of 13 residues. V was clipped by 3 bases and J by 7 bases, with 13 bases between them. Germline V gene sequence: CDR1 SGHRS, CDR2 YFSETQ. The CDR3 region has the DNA TGCGCCAGCAGCTCCGGACAGTTGGCTGGCTACACCTTC. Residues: CASSSGQLAGYTF.

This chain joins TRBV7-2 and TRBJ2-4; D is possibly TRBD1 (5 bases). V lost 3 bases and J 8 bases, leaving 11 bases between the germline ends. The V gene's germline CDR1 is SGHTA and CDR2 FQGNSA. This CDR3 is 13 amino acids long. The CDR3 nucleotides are TGTGCCAGCAGCTTGGACAATTCAGACATTCAGTACTTC. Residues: CASSLDNSDIQYF.

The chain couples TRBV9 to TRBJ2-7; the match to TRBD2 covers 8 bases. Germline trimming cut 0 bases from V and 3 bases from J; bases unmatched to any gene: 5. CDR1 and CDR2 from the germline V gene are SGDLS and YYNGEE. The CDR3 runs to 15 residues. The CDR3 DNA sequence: TGTGCCAGCAGCGTAGGACTAGCGTTCGGCTACGAGCAGTACTTC. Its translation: CASSVGLAFGYEQYF. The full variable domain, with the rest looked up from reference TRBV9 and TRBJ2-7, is DSGVTQTPKHLITATGQRVTLRCSPRSGDLSVYWYQQSLDQGLQFLIQYYNGEERAKGNILERFSAQQFPDLHSELNLSSLELGDSALYFCASSVGLAFGYEQYFGPGTRLTVT.

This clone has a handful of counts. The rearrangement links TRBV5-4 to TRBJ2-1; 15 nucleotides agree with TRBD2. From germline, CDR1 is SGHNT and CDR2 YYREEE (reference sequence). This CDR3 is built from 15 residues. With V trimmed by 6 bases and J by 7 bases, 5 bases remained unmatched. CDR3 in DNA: TGTGCCAGCACGCCCGGGACTAGCGGGAGGAATGAGCAGTTCTTC. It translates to CASTPGTSGRNEQFF.

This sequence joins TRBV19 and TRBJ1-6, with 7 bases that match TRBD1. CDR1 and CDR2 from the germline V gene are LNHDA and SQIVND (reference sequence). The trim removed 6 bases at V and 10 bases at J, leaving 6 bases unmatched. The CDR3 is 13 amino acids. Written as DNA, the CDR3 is TGTGCCAGTAGCCGTGACAGGGACTCACCCCTCCACTTT. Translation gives CASSRDRDSPLHF.

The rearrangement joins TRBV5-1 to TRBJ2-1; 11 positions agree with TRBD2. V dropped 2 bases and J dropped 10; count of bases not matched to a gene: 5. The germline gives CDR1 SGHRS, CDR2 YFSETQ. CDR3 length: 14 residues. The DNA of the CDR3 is TGCGCCAGCAGCTTACTAGCGGGAGTACCCGAGCAGTTCTTC. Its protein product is CASSLLAGVPEQFF.

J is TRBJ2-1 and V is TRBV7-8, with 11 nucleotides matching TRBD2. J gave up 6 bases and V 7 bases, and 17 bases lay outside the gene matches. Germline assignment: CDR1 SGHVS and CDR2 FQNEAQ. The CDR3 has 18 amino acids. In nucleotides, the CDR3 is TGTGCCAGCATCAGTGTTCGCCCCTGGACTAGCGGGCTCAATGAGCAGTTCTTC. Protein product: CASISVRPWTSGLNEQFF.

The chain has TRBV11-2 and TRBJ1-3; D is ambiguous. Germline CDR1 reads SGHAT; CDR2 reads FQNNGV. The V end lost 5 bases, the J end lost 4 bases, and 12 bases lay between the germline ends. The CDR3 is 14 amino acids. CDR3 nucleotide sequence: TGTGCCAGCAGCCCCGCAGGCCCCGGAAACACCATATATTTT. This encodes CASSPAGPGNTIYF. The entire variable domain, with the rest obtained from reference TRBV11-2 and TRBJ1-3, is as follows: EAGVAQSPRYKIIEKRQSVAFWCNPISGHATLYWYQQILGQGPKLLIQFQNNGVVDDSQLPKDRFSAERLKGVDSTLKIQPAKLEDSAVYLCASSPAGPGNTIYFGEGSWLTVV.

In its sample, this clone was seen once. CDR3 bases: TGCAGCGTTGAAGGGACCGGACAGGGCTACGAGCAGTACTTC. It is translated as CSVEGTGQGYEQYF. This chain uses TRBV29-1 with TRBJ2-7, with 8 bases fitting TRBD1. Germline V lookup: CDR1 SQVTM, CDR2 ANQGSEA. The trim removed 1 base at V and 3 bases at J, leaving 5 bases unmatched. This CDR3 is 14 amino acids long.

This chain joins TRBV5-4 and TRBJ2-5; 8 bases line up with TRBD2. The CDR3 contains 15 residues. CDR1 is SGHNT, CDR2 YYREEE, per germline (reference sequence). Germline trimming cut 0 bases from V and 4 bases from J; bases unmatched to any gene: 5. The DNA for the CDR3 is TGTGCCAGCAGCTTGGCGGGGGGGGCAGGAGAGACCCAGTACTTC. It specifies CASSLAGGAGETQYF.

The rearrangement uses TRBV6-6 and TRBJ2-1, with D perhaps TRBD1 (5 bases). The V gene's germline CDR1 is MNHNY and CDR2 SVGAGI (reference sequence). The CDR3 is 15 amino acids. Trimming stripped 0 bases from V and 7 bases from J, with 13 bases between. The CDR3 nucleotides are TGTGCCAGCAGTTACTCGTACCAGGGTAGGAATGAGCAGTTCTTC. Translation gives CASSYSYQGRNEQFF.